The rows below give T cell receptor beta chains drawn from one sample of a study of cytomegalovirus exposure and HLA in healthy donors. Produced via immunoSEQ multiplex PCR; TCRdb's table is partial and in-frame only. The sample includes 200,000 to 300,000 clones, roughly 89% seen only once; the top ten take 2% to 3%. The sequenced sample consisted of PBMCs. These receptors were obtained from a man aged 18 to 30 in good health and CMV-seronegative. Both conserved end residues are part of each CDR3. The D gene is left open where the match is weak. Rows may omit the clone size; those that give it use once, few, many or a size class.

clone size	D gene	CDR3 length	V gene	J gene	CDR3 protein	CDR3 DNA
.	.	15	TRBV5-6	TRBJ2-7	CASRGGRTEFYEQYF	TGTGCCAGCAGGGGGGGAAGGACGGAGTTTTACGAGCAGTACTTC
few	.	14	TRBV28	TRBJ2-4	CASSLGAANLPQYF	TGTGCCAGCAGTTTAGGGGCGGCAAACCTCCCTCAGTACTTC
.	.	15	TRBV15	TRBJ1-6	CATSRVQEGDSPLHF	TGTGCCACCAGCAGAGTCCAAGAGGGGGATTCACCCCTCCACTTT
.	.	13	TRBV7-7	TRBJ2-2	CASSLPGGGELFF	TGTGCCAGCAGCTTACCCGGAGGCGGGGAGCTGTTTTTT
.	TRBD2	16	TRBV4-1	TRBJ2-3	CASSQEGLASTDTQYF	TGCGCCAGCAGCCAAGAAGGACTAGCGTCCACAGATACGCAGTATTTT
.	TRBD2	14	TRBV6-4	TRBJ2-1	CASSQLAGSREQFF	TGTGCCAGCAGTCAACTAGCGGGGTCTCGTGAGCAGTTCTTC
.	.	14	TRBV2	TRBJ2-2	CASRFYSRGGELFF	TGTGCCAGCAGATTTTATAGTCGGGGCGGGGAGCTGTTTTTT
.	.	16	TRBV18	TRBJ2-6	CASSPARGDGANVLTF	TGTGCCAGCTCACCGGCCCGGGGAGATGGGGCCAACGTCCTGACTTTC
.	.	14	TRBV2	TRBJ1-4	CASREVGAGEKLFF	TGTGCCAGCAGAGAGGTGGGGGCTGGCGAAAAACTGTTTTTT
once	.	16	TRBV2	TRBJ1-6	CASSENDGRVHSPLHF	TGTGCCAGCAGTGAAAATGATGGCAGGGTACATTCACCCCTCCACTTT
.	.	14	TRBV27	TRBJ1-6	CASSPAGYNSPLHF	TGTGCCAGCAGCCCGGCAGGTTATAATTCACCCCTCCACTTT
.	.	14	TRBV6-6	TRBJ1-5	CASSERGGYQPQHF	TGTGCCAGCAGCGAACGGGGGGGATATCAGCCCCAGCATTTT
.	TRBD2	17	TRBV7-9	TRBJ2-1	CASSLAPGWGGKSEQFF	TGTGCCAGCAGCTTAGCTCCAGGTTGGGGGGGAAAGTCTGAGCAGTTCTTC
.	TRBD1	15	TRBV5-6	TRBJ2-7	CASSFWDSYHYEQYF	TGTGCCAGCAGCTTCTGGGACAGCTATCACTACGAGCAGTACTTC
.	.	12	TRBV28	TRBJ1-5	CASSLGGQPQHF	TGTGCCAGCAGCCTGGGGGGTCAGCCCCAGCATTTT
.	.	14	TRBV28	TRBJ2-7	CASSPPDSFYEQYF	TGTGCCAGCAGTCCCCCGGACAGTTTTTACGAGCAGTACTTC
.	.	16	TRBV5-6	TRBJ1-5	CASSLMGRSSNQPQHF	TGTGCCAGCAGCTTGATGGGGCGTTCCAGCAATCAGCCCCAGCATTTT
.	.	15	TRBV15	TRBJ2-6	CATSSRDSGANVLTF	TGTGCCACCAGTTCGCGGGATTCTGGGGCCAACGTCCTGACTTTC
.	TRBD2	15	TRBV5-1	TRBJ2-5	CASRTSGGRRETQYF	TGCGCCAGCCGGACTAGCGGGGGGCGTCGGGAGACCCAGTACTTC
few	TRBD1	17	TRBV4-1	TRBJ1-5	CASSQDVRDRGTQPQHF	TGCGCCAGCAGCCAAGACGTCCGGGACAGGGGCACTCAGCCCCAGCATTTT
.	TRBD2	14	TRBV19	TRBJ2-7	CATTEAGSSYEQYF	TGTGCCACTACGGAAGCGGGAAGCTCCTACGAGCAGTACTTC
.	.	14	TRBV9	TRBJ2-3	CASSVATPADTQYF	TGTGCCAGCAGCGTAGCTACCCCCGCGGATACGCAGTATTTT
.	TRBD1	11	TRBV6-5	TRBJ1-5	CASSEQGTQHF	TGTGCCAGCAGTGAACAGGGGACCCAGCATTTT
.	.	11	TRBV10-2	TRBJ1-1	CASQGNTEAFF	TGCGCCAGCCAGGGGAACACTGAAGCTTTCTTT
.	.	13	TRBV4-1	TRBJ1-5	CASSQEAGQPQHF	TGCGCCAGCAGCCAGGAGGCGGGTCAGCCCCAGCATTTT
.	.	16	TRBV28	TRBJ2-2	CASSPLDSWGVGELFF	TGTGCCAGCAGTCCCCTAGACAGCTGGGGTGTGGGGGAGCTGTTTTTT
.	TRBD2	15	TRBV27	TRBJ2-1	CASSPGTRGRSEQFF	TGTGCCAGCAGTCCCGGGACTAGAGGTCGGAGTGAGCAGTTCTTC
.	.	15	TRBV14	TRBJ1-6	CASSHNRAYNSPLHF	TGTGCCAGCAGCCACAACAGGGCTTATAATTCACCCCTCCACTTT
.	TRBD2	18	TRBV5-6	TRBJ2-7	CASSRTSGRSWDLYEQYF	TGTGCCAGCAGCAGGACTAGCGGGAGGTCTTGGGATTTGTACGAGCAGTACTTC
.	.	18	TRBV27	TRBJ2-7	CASSPNLLGGPLTYEQYF	TGTGCCAGCAGTCCCAACCTCCTCGGCGGGCCCCTAACCTACGAGCAGTACTTC
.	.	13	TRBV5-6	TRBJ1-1	CASSFGRLQVSFF	TGTGCCAGCAGCTTCGGTCGTTTACAGGTTTCTTTCTTT
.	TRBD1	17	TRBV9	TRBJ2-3	CASSRTPTGITTDTQYF	TGTGCCAGCAGCAGAACTCCGACAGGGATTACCACAGATACGCAGTATTTT
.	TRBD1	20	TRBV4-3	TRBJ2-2	CASSHIQGPAKKKNTGELFF	TGCGCCAGCAGCCACATACAGGGGCCGGCCAAGAAGAAGAACACCGGGGAGCTGTTTTTT
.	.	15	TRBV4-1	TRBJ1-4	CASSQHRTTNEKLFF	TGCGCCAGCAGCCAACACAGAACAACTAATGAAAAACTGTTTTTT
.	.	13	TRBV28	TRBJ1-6	CASSWRGGRTLHF	TGTGCCAGCAGTTGGAGGGGGGGCAGGACCCTCCACTTT
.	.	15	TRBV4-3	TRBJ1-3	CASSQVLLSGNTIYF	TGCGCCAGCAGCCAAGTTCTCTTATCTGGAAACACCATATATTTT
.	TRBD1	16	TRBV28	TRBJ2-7	CASSPGTGGPSYEQYF	TGTGCCAGCAGTCCAGGGACAGGGGGCCCCTCCTACGAGCAGTACTTC
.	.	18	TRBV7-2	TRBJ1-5	CASSLFTGPPDSNQPQHF	TGTGCCAGCAGCTTATTTACAGGTCCGCCCGATAGCAATCAGCCCCAGCATTTT
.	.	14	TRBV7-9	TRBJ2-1	CASSSDPRDNEQFF	TGTGCCAGCAGCTCAGACCCCCGGGACAATGAGCAGTTCTTC
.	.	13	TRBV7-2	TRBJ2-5	CASSPRQQETQYF	TGTGCCAGCAGCCCGAGGCAGCAAGAGACCCAGTACTTC
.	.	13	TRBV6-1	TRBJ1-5	CASSPTGRQPQHF	TGTGCCAGCAGCCCGACAGGCCGACAGCCCCAGCATTTT
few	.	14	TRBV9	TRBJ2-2	CASSVGVPTGELFF	TGTGCCAGCAGCGTAGGAGTACCCACCGGGGAGCTGTTTTTT
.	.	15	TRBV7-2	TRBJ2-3	CASSLLAGLTDTQYF	TGTGCCAGCAGCTTATTGGCGGGGCTCACAGATACGCAGTATTTT
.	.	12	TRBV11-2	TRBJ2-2	CASSHSTGELFF	TGTGCCAGCAGTCATTCAACCGGGGAGCTGTTTTTT
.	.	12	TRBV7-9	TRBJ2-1	CASSFQSHEQFF	TGTGCCAGCAGCTTCCAATCCCATGAGCAGTTCTTC
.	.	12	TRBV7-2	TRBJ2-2	CASSYFAGELFF	TGTGCCAGCAGCTACTTCGCGGGGGAGCTGTTTTTT
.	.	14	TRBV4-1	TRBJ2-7	CASSQGPAGYEQYF	TGCGCCAGCAGCCAAGGGCCCGCTGGCTACGAGCAGTACTTC
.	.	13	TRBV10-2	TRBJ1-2	CASSARGEGGYTF	TGCGCCAGCAGTGCTAGAGGAGAGGGAGGCTACACCTTC
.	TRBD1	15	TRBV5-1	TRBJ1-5	CASSYRDREVQPQHF	TGCGCCAGCAGCTACCGGGACAGGGAGGTTCAGCCCCAGCATTTT